The sample holds a few counts of the clone carrying this T cell receptor (beta chain). As yet, its antigen is unknown. This record belongs to a study of Graves' ophthalmopathy and Graves' hyperthyroidism. Findings of the study overall: Detection in blood was also observed for most expanded thyroid clonotypes above 0.001 frequency.

Germline CDR1 MRHNA, CDR2 SNTAGT. V gave up 5 bases and J gave up 0 bases; unmatched junction bases: 6. The CDR3 totals 18 residues. Amplified TCR beta CDR3 regions were obtained using RNA transcripts as template. In the first round, RT-PCR was carried out with HTBI primers, and a multiplex PCR formed the second round. Via MiXCR, TCRdb re-called the multiplex PCR reads, giving one row per CDR3 protein. The profile shows roughly 1.1 million distinct CDR3 sequences, 35% to 40% of them singletons. The evidence that diagnosis relied on was clinical symptoms, serum thyroxine, TRAb, thyroid ultrasound and orbital computed tomography.

The rearrangement links TRBV6-4 to TRBJ2-2, with 13 bases that match TRBD2. The sample was peripheral blood or thyroid tissue (not recorded which). This sequence originates from an adult man with Graves' hyperthyroidism. The CDR3 here is CASSRTSGGPTNTGELFF. The CDR3 bases are TGTGCCAGCAGTCGGACTAGCGGGGGTCCTACGAACACCGGGGAGCTGTTTTTT.